What follows are 18 T cell receptor beta chains derived from one specimen sequenced in a study of cytomegalovirus exposure and HLA in healthy donors (dated by TCRdb to about 2017). Library generation was performed with the immunoSEQ multiplex PCR assay. As stored in TCRdb, this immuneACCESS dataset retains in-frame rearrangements with V and J assigned. A fraction of the clones does not appear; measured against another copy, unresolved V genes explain less than half of the discrepancy, and the remainder lacks a known reason. This sample comprises around 230,000 clones, around 86% of them detected only once. The ten largest clonotypes hold 1% to 1.5% of the sample. Sequences were obtained from PBMCs. The receptors originated from a woman aged 30 to 39 in good health and CMV-seropositive.

This chain uses TRBV2 with TRBJ2-5; the D is unclear. The CDR3 totals 13 residues. The germline V and J ends were trimmed by 7 bases and 1 base, with 10 bases remaining between them. Per the germline V gene, CDR1 is SNHLY and CDR2 is FYNNEI. This CDR3 is CASTVQVQETQYF. The DNA for the CDR3 is TGTGCCAGCACCGTCCAGGTCCAAGAGACCCAGTACTTC. Full variable domain (outside the CDR3, taken from reference TRBV2 and TRBJ2-5): EPEVTQTPSHQVTQMGQEVILRCVPISNHLYFYWYRQILGQKVEFLVSFYNNEISEKSEIFDDQFSVERPDGSNFTLKIRSTKLEDSAMYFCASTVQVQETQYFGPGTRLLVL.

The chain links TRBV6-1 to TRBJ2-2; D not certain. This CDR3 has 13 residues. CDR1 is MNHNS, CDR2 SASEGT, per germline. V lost 5 bases to trimming and J lost 1 base, with 5 bases between them. The CDR3 region is CASSRWNTGELFF. The CDR3 nucleotides are TGTGCCAGCAGTCGGTGGAACACCGGGGAGCTGTTTTTT.

The genes are TRBV5-1 and TRBJ2-2; no clear D gene. This CDR3 region has 15 residues. V was trimmed by 3 bases and J by 1 base, leaving 10 bases between them. Germline CDR1 is SGHRS and CDR2 is YFSETQ. This CDR3 is CASSWATVNTGELFF. The CDR3 DNA reads as TGCGCCAGCAGCTGGGCGACGGTGAACACCGGGGAGCTGTTTTTT. The entire variable domain, with the rest obtained from reference TRBV5-1 and TRBJ2-2, is as follows: KAGVTQTPRYLIKTRGQQVTLSCSPISGHRSVSWYQQTPGQGLQFLFEYFSETQRNKGNFPGRFSGRQFSNSRSEMNVSTLELGDSALYLCASSWATVNTGELFFGEGSRLTVL.

This chain joins TRBV10-3 and TRBJ1-5; tentative D call: TRBD1 (6 bases). From germline, CDR1 is ENHRY and CDR2 SYGVKD. This CDR3 contains 15 residues. Trimming shortened V by 4 bases and J by 5 bases, and 15 bases separated the two germline ends. As DNA, the CDR3 is TGTGCCATCAGTGGGGGGGGCGGGGAAGATCAGCCCCAGCATTTT. It is translated as CAISGGGGEDQPQHF.

This chain connects TRBV19 to TRBJ1-2; perhaps TRBD1 as D (6 bases). Germline V gives CDR1 LNHDA, CDR2 SQIVND (reference sequence). CDR3 size: 14 residues. The germline V and J ends were trimmed by 3 bases and 2 bases, with 10 bases remaining between them. This CDR3 is CASSIQRGNYGYTF. CDR3 DNA sequence: TGTGCCAGTAGTATCCAGAGGGGGAACTATGGCTACACCTTC.

V and J are TRBV29-1 and TRBJ2-1; the D is unclear. Germline-derived CDR1 and CDR2 are SQVTM and ANQGSEA. Trimming left V 1 base short and J 4 bases short, with 8 bases between. The CDR3 extends over 13 amino acids. CDR3 sequence (DNA): TGCAGCGTTGAAGGGCCAAAGTACAATGAGCAGTTCTTC. This translates into CSVEGPKYNEQFF.

CDR3 sequence: CASSEAGTGETNEKLFF. Here the CDR3 DNA reads TGTGCCAGCAGCGAGGCCGGGACAGGGGAAACTAATGAAAAACTGTTTTTT. The rearrangement joins TRBV5-6 to TRBJ1-4; TRBD1 matches 10 bases. The CDR3 is 17 residues long. Germline V gene lookup returns CDR1 SGHDT and CDR2 YYEEEE. V lost 4 bases, J lost 1 base, and 7 bases stayed unmatched.

The V and J genes are TRBV19 and TRBJ1-3; no clear D. Looked up from germline, CDR1 is LNHDA and CDR2 is SQIVND (reference sequence). The CDR3 runs 11 residues. V gave up 9 bases and J gave up 3 bases, with 6 bases separating them. DNA of the CDR3: TGTGCCAGCGGGGTTGGAAACACCATATATTTT. Amino acid sequence: CASGVGNTIYF.

The gene calls are TRBV6-5 and TRBJ2-1; possible D gene TRBD2, 6 bases. The CDR3 covers 15 residues. CDR1 is MNHEY, CDR2 SVGAGI, per germline. The V and J ends lost 2 bases and 6 bases respectively, with 14 bases between them. CDR3 region: CASSYQVVEGNEQFF. DNA for the CDR3: TGTGCCAGCAGTTACCAGGTGGTGGAGGGCAATGAGCAGTTCTTC.

The rearrangement uses TRBV6-5 and TRBJ1-2; TRBD1 aligns across 9 bases. The germline gives CDR1 MNHEY, CDR2 SVGAGI. The CDR3 is 14 amino acids. Trimming at V came to 2 bases and at J to 8 bases, leaving 6 bases not matched to a gene. The CDR3 bases are TGTGCCAGCAGTTACATACAGGGGGCAAGCGGCTACACCTTC. It translates to CASSYIQGASGYTF.

The chain joins TRBV11-2 to TRBJ1-1; no firm D call. V gave up 7 bases and J gave up 4 bases, with 10 bases separating them. CDR1 SGHAT and CDR2 FQNNGV come from the germline V gene. The CDR3 sequence is 12 residues long. The DNA for the CDR3 is TGTGCCAGCACCACGGGTCCCACTGAAGCTTTCTTT. Its translation: CASTTGPTEAFF.

The gene calls are TRBV30 and TRBJ2-7; a possible D gene is TRBD2 (6 bases). Germline CDR1 is GTSNPN and CDR2 is SVGIG (reference sequence). The CDR3 sequence is 16 residues long. Trimming cost V 4 bases and J 2 bases, with 21 bases left between them. CDR3 region: CAWKKGGTLAPYEQYF. In DNA form, the CDR3 reads TGTGCCTGGAAGAAAGGCGGGACGCTGGCCCCCTACGAGCAGTACTTC.

This chain uses TRBV18 with TRBJ2-3, with D perhaps TRBD2 (6 bases). Per the germline V gene, CDR1 is KGHSH and CDR2 is LQKENI. This CDR3 has 17 amino acids. Between the trimmed V and J ends, which lost 5 bases and 0 bases, there was a span of 18 bases. CDR3 amino acids: CASSGFSSGSSTDTQYF. In DNA form, the CDR3 reads TGTGCCAGCTCAGGTTTTAGTAGCGGCTCTAGCACAGATACGCAGTATTTT.

The V call is TRBV6-5, the J call TRBJ2-1, with D perhaps TRBD1 (6 bases). The CDR3 length is 16 residues. With 4 bases removed from V and 2 bases from J, the gap between germline ends came to 15 bases. Germline V gene sequence: CDR1 MNHEY, CDR2 SVGAGI. CDR3 sequence (DNA): TGTGCCAGCAGTTCCCCAGGGGCTACCGCCTACAATGAGCAGTTCTTC. Protein sequence: CASSSPGATAYNEQFF.

J is TRBJ1-2 and V is TRBV29-1; no clear D. Trimming stripped 0 bases from V and 0 bases from J, with 8 bases between. Germline CDR1 and CDR2: SQVTM and ANQGSEA. The CDR3 runs 14 residues. Written as DNA, the CDR3 is TGCAGCGTTGAAGATCTAGGAGCTAACTATGGCTACACCTTC. This sequence encodes CSVEDLGANYGYTF.

The chain employs TRBV20-1 and TRBJ1-1, with D possibly matching TRBD1 (6 bases). The CDR3 sequence is 10 residues long. CDR1 is DFQATT, CDR2 SNEGSKA, per germline (reference sequence). Deletions cut 6 bases from V and 13 bases from J, with 15 bases between. The CDR3 loop reads CSARGSGDFF. Here the CDR3 DNA reads TGCAGTGCCCGTGGCTCAGGGGATTTCTTT.

V and J are TRBV19 and TRBJ1-2; TRBD1 is a possible D gene (6 bases). V shed 0 bases and J shed 4 bases, with 21 bases lying between them. Germline loops: CDR1 LNHDA, CDR2 SQIVND (reference sequence). The length of the CDR3 is 18 residues. CDR3 sequence (DNA): TGTGCCAGTAGTATAGATTTTTCGCACAGGGTGGCCTTCTATGGCTACACCTTC. It is translated as CASSIDFSHRVAFYGYTF.

The rearrangement joins TRBV5-1 to TRBJ2-1; D gene unclear. V was shortened by 0 bases and J by 3 bases, with 7 bases between the two germline ends. CDR1 and CDR2 (germline): SGHRS, YFSETQ. CDR3 length: 14 residues. The CDR3: CASSLGYFYNEQFF. Here the CDR3 DNA reads TGCGCCAGCAGCTTGGGCTATTTCTACAATGAGCAGTTCTTC.